This T cell receptor beta chain was found in a study of blood T cell repertoires in COVID-19. This CDR3 contains 14 residues. V lost 4 bases and J 7 bases, leaving 15 bases between the germline ends. Germline V CDR1 and CDR2: SGHNT, YYREEE (reference sequence). Here immunoSEQ multiplex PCR was the method, and the copy in TCRdb shows in-frame clones only, minus some. The sample has approximately 200,000 clones; 85% to 90% are singletons. The receptor comes from a man aged 30 to 39 with COVID-19, enrolled during active disease. Material: peripheral blood. V is TRBV5-4 and J is TRBJ2-4, with D possibly TRBD1 on 6 matching bases. The CDR3 region has the DNA TGTGCCAGCAGCCCCCCAGGGGTCAAGAACATTCAGTACTTC. Translating gives CASSPPGVKNIQYF.